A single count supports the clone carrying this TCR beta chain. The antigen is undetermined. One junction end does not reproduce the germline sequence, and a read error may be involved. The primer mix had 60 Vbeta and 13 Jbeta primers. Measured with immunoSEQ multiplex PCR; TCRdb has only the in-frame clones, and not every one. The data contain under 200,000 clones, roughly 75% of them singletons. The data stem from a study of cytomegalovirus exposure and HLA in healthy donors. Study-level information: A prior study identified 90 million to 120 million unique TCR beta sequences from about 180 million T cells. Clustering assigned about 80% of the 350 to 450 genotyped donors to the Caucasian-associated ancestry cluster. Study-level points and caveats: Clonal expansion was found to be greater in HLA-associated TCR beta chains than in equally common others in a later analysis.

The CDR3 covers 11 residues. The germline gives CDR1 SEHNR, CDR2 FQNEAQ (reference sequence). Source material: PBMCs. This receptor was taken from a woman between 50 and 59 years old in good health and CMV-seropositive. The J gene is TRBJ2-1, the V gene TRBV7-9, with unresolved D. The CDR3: CASSSDNEQFF. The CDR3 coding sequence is TGTGCCAGCAGCTCCGACAATGAGCAGTTCTTC.